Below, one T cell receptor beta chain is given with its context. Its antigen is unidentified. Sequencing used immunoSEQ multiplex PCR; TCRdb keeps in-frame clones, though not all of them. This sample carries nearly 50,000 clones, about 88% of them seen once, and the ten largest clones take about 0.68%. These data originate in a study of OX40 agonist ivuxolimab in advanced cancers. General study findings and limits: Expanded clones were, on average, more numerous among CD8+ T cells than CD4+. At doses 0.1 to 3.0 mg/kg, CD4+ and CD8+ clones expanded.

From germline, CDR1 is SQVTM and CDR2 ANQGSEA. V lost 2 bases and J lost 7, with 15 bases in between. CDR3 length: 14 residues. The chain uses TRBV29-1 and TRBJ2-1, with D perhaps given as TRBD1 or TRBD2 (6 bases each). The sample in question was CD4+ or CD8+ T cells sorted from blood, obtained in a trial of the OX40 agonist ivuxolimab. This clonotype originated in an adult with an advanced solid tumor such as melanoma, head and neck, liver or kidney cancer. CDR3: CSVEKGGGWNEQFF. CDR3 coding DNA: TGCAGCGTTGAAAAGGGGGGCGGTTGGAATGAGCAGTTCTTC.